A single TCR beta chain is shown here with its context. V dropped 5 bases and J dropped 3; count of bases not matched to a gene: 9. Germline assignment: CDR1 SEHNR and CDR2 FQNEAQ (reference sequence). CDR3 length: 16 residues. The data are from a study of OX40 agonist ivuxolimab in advanced cancers. Only in-frame clones appear in the TCRdb table, and some are missing; sequencing was by immunoSEQ multiplex PCR. The table shows tens of thousands of clones, with 75% to 95% occurring only once. The source of this sequence is an adult with an advanced solid tumor such as melanoma, head and neck, liver or kidney cancer. The chain uses TRBV7-9 and TRBJ2-1; 8 bases match TRBD2. Sequenced material: CD4+ or CD8+ T cells sorted from blood, taken in a trial of the OX40 agonist ivuxolimab. CDR3 amino acids: CASSPTTSDIYNEQFF. The CDR3 coding sequence is TGTGCCAGCAGCCCAACGACTAGCGATATCTACAATGAGCAGTTCTTC.